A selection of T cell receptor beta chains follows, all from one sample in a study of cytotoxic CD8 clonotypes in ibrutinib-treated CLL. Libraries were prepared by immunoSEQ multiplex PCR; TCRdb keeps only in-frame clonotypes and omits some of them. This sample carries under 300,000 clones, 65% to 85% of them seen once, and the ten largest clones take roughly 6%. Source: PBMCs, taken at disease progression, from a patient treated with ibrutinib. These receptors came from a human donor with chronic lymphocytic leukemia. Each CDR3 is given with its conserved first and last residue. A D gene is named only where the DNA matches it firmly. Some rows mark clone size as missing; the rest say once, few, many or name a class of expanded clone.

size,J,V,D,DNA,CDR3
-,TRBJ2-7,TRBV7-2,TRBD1,TGTGCCAGCAGCTTAGCGGGACAGGGGACGTACGAGCAGTACTTC,CASSLAGQGTYEQYF
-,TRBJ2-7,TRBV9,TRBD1,TGTGCCAGCAGCTCAACCGGGACAGGGGAGTACGAGCAGTACTTC,CASSSTGTGEYEQYF
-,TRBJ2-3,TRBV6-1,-,TGTGCCAGCAGTGAGTTACAGGGTTTCACAGATACGCAGTATTTT,CASSELQGFTDTQYF
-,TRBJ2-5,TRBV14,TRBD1,TGTGCCAGCAGCCAAACGGGACAGCACCAAGAGACCCAGTACTTC,CASSQTGQHQETQYF
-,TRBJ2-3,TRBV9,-,TGTGCCAGCAGCGTAATTCCGCCTGATACGCAGTATTTT,CASSVIPPDTQYF
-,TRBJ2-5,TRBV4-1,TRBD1,TGCGCCAGCAGCCCTGGCCCCCCCCTACTCAGGGGGGAGACCCAGTACTTC,CASSPGPPLLRGETQYF
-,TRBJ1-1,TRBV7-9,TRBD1,TGTGCCAGCAGCATAGGACAGGGCATGAACACTGAAGCTTTCTTT,CASSIGQGMNTEAFF
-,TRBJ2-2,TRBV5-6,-,TGTGCCAGCAGCTTTCCCCAGGGGACATACACCGGGGAGCTGTTTTTT,CASSFPQGTYTGELFF
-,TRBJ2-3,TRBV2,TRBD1,TGTGCCAGCACCAAGGACAGGGGGTTTGGTACGCAGTATTTT,CASTKDRGFGTQYF
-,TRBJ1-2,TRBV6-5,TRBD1,TGTGCCAGCAGTTACTCCCGGACAGGGTCAAACTATGGCTACACCTTC,CASSYSRTGSNYGYTF
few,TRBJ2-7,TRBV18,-,TGTGCCAGCTCACCAAGGGGGTTGGACGAGCAGTACTTC,CASSPRGLDEQYF
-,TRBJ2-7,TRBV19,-,TGTGCCAGTAGTGTCCCCAGGGGATACGAGCAGTACTTC,CASSVPRGYEQYF
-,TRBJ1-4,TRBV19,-,TGTGCCAGTAGTTTCGGGGTCTGGGATGAAAAACTGTTTTTT,CASSFGVWDEKLFF
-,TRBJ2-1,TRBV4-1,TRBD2,TGCGCCAGCAGCCACCTAGCGGGAAGAAACAATGAGCAGTTCTTC,CASSHLAGRNNEQFF